The clone carrying this TCR beta chain was observed a few times. Antigen: not known. Germline V gene data show CDR1 as SGHTA and CDR2 as FQGNSA. Trimming at V came to 8 bases and at J to 2 bases, leaving 14 bases not matched to a gene. This CDR3 contains 17 residues. This entry is derived from a study of response to subunit inactivated influenza vaccine. Findings of the study overall: Only a handful of new T cells, the authors suggested, are recruited with each seasonal influenza vaccination.

One entry per CDR3 protein, called by TCRdb with MiXCR from the RT-PCR reads. The repertoire holds approximately 700,000 distinct CDR3 sequences, about a sixth seen once, with around 10% in the top ten. The receptor's source is a man aged 50-60 years who received an inactivated influenza vaccine. The sample in question was PBMCs from blood, obtained 11 to 12 days after vaccination. The rearrangement uses TRBV7-2 and TRBJ2-5, with 10 positions matching TRBD2. This chain's CDR3 is CASRISAGTSVQETQYF. CDR3 nucleotides: TGTGCCAGCCGCATTTCCGCCGGGACTAGCGTTCAAGAGACCCAGTACTTC.